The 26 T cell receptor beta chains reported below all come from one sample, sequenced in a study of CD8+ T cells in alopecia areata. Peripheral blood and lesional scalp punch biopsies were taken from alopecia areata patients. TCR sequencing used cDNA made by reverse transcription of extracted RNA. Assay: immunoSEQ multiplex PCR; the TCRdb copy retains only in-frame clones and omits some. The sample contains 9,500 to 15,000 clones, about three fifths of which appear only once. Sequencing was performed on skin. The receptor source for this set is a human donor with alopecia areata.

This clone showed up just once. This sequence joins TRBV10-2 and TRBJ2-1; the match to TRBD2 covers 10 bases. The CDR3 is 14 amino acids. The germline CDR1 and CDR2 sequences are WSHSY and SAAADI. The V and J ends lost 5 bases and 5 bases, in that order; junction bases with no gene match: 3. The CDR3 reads CASSPGTSDNEQFF. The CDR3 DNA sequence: TGCGCCAGCAGTCCCGGGACTAGCGACAATGAGCAGTTCTTC.

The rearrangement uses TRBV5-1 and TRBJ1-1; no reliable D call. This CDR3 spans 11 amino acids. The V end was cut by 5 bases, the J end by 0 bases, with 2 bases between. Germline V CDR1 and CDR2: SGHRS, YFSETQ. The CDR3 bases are TGCGCCAGCAGTATGAACACTGAAGCTTTCTTT. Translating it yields CASSMNTEAFF.

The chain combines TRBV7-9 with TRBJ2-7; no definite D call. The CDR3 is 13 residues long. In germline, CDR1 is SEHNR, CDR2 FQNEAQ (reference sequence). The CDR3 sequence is CAWRGNSVSEQYF. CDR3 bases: TGTGCTTGGCGTGGCAATTCGGTGAGCGAGCAGTACTTC.

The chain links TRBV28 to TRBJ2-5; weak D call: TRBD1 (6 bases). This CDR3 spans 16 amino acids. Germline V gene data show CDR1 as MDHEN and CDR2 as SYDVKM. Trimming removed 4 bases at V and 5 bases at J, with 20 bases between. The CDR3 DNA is TGTGCCAGCAGTTCACTTACCAGGACAGATGGGGAGACCCAGTACTTC. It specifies CASSSLTRTDGETQYF.

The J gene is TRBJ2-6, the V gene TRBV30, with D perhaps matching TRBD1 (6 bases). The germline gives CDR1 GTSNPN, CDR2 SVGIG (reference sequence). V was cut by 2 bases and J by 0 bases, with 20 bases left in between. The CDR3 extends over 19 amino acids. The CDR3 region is CAWSKNAGTRRSGANVLTF. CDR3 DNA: TGTGCCTGGAGTAAAAACGCCGGGACAAGGCGCTCTGGGGCCAACGTCCTGACTTTC.

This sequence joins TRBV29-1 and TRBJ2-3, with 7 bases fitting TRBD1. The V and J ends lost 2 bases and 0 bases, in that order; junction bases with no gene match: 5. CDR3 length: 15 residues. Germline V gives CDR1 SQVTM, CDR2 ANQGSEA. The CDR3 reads CSVEHRGTSTDTQYF. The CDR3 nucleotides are TGCAGCGTTGAACACAGGGGAACTAGCACAGATACGCAGTATTTT.

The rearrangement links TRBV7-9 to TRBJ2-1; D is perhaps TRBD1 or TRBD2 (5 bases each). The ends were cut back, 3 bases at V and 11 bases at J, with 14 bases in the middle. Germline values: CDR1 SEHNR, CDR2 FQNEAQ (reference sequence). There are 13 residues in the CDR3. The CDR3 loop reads CASSLPHPGQQFF. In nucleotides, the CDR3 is TGTGCCAGCAGCTTGCCCCACCCGGGGCAGCAGTTCTTC.

DNA for the CDR3: TGTGCCAGCAGCCAAGAAGGTGGGGGGGGCTCCAACTATGGCTACACCTTC. Translated: CASSQEGGGGSNYGYTF. The J gene is TRBJ1-2, the V gene TRBV4-2; a weak D match, TRBD1 (6 bases). CDR1 and CDR2 (germline): LGHNA, YNFKEQ. The CDR3 runs to 17 residues. Trimming took off 0 bases at V and 2 bases at J, with 16 bases between the two ends.

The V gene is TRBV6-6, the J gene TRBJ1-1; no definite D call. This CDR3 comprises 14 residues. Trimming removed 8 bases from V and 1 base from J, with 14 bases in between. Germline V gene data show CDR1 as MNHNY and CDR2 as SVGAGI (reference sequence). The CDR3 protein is CASLPVGSNTEAFF. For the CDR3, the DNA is TGTGCCAGCCTACCGGTCGGTTCGAACACTGAAGCTTTCTTT.

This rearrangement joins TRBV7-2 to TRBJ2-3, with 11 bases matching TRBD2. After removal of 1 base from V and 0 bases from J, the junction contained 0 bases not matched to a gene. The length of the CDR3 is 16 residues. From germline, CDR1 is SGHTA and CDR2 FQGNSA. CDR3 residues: CASSLGTSGSTDTQYF. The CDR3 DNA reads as TGTGCCAGCAGCTTAGGGACTAGCGGGAGCACAGATACGCAGTATTTT.

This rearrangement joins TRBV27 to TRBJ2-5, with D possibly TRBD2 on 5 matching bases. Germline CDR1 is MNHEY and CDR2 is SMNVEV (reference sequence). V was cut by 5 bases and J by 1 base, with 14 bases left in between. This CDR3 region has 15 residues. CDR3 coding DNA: TGTGCCAGCAGTGTAGCGTTTTCTTTCCAAGAGACCCAGTACTTC. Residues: CASSVAFSFQETQYF.

This CDR3 reads CASSDPSEHEQFF. In nucleotides, the CDR3 is TGTGCCAGCAGTGACCCATCAGAGCATGAGCAGTTCTTC. V usage is TRBV25-1 and J usage is TRBJ2-1; D is ambiguous. The germline CDR1 and CDR2 sequences are MGHDK and SYGVNS. Trimming took 3 bases from V and 8 from J, leaving 11 bases between them. There are 13 residues in the CDR3.

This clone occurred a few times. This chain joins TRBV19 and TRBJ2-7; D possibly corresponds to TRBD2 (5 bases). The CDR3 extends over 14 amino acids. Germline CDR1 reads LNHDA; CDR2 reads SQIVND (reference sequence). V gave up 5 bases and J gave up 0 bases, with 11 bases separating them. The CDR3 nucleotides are TGTGCCAGTAGTTCTGCGGGCAACTCCTACGAGCAGTACTTC. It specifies CASSSAGNSYEQYF.

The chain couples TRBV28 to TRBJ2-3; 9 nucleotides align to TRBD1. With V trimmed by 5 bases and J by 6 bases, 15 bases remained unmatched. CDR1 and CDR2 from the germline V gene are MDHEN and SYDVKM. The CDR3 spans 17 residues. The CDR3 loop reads CASSPTRPRTGVDTQYF. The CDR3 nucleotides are TGTGCCAGCAGTCCGACCCGGCCTCGGACAGGGGTGGATACGCAGTATTTT.

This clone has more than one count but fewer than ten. CDR3 bases: TGTGCCAGCAGCCCCATTATTACGAGCTACGAGCAGTACTTC. Translation: CASSPIITSYEQYF. The chain links TRBV7-9 to TRBJ2-7; no reliable D call. Between the trimmed V and J ends, which lost 5 bases and 3 bases, there was a span of 14 bases. The CDR3 contains 14 residues. Germline CDR1 reads SEHNR; CDR2 reads FQNEAQ (reference sequence). The variable domain in full, completed from reference TRBV7-9 and TRBJ2-7, reads DTGVSQNPRHKITKRGQNVTFRCDPISEHNRLYWYRQTLGQGPEFLTYFQNEAQLEKSRLLSDRFSAERPKGSFSTLEIQRTEQGDSAMYLCASSPIITSYEQYFGPGTRLTVT.

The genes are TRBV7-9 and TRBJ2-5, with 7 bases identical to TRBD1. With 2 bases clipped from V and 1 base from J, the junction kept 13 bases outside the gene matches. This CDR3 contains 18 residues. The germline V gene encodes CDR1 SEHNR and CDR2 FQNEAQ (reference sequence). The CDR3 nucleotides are TGTGCCAGCAGCTTACAATCTTGGGGGACAGCGGCCCAAGAGACCCAGTACTTC. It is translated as CASSLQSWGTAAQETQYF.

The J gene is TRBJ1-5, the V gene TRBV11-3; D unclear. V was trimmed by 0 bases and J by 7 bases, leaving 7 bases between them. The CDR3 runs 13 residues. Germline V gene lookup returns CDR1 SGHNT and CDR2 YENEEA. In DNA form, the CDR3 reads TGTGCCAGCAGCTTAGAAGAAGGCCAGCCCCAGCATTTT. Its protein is CASSLEEGQPQHF. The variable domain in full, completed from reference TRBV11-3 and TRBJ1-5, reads EAGVVQSPRYKIIEKKQPVAFWCNPISGHNTLYWYLQNLGQGPELLIRYENEEAVDDSQLPKDRFSAERLKGVDSTLKIQPAELGDSAVYLCASSLEEGQPQHFGDGTRLSIL.

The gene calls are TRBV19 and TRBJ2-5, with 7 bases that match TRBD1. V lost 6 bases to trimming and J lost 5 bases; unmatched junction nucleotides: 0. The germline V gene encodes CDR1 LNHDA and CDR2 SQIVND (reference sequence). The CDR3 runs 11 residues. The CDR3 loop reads CASRQGETQYF. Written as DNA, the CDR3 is TGTGCCAGTAGACAGGGGGAGACCCAGTACTTC.

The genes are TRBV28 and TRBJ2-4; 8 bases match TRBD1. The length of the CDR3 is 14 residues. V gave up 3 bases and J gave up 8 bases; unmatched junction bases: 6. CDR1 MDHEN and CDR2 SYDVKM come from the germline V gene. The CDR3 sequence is CASSFAGGDYIQYF. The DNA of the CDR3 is TGTGCCAGCAGTTTTGCAGGGGGCGACTACATTCAGTACTTC.

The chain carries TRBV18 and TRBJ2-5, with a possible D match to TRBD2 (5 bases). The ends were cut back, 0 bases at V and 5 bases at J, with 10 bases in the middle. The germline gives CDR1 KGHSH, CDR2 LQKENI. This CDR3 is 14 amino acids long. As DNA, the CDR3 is TGTGCCAGCTCACCACCTACTAGACGCGAGACCCAGTACTTC. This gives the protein CASSPPTRRETQYF.

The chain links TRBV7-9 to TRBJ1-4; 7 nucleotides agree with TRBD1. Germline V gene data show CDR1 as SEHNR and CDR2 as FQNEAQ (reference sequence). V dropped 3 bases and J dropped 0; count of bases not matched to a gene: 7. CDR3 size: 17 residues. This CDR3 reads CASSFVVGTATNEKLFF. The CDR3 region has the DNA TGTGCCAGCAGCTTCGTTGTCGGGACAGCAACTAATGAAAAACTGTTTTTT.

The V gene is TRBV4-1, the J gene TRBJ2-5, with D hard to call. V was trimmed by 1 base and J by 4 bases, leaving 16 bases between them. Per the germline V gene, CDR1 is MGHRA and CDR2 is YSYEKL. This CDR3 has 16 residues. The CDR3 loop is CASSQGTLKERETQYF. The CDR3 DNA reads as TGCGCCAGCAGCCAAGGCACATTGAAGGAACGAGAGACCCAGTACTTC.

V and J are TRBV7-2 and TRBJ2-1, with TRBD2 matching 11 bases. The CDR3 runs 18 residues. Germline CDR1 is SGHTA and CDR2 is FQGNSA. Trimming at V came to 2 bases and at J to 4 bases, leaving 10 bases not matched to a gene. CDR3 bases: TGTGCCAGCAGCTTAAAGGGGACTAGCGGACTGAGGTACAATGAGCAGTTCTTC. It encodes CASSLKGTSGLRYNEQFF.

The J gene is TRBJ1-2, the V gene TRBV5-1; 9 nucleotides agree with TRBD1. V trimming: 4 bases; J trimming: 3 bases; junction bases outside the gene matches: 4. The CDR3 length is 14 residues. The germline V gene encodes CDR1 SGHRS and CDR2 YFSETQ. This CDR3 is CASSTDRGDYGYTF. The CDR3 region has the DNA TGCGCCAGCAGCACGGACAGGGGTGACTATGGCTACACCTTC.

DNA of the CDR3: TGTGCCAGCAGCCAAAGTTCCGGGACTGCTAGCTACGAGCAGTACTTC. This codes for CASSQSSGTASYEQYF. The V gene is TRBV4-2, the J gene TRBJ2-7; D is perhaps TRBD2 (6 bases). The CDR3 spans 16 residues. The V end was cut by 2 bases, the J end by 3 bases, with 17 bases between. Germline V gene lookup returns CDR1 LGHNA and CDR2 YNFKEQ.

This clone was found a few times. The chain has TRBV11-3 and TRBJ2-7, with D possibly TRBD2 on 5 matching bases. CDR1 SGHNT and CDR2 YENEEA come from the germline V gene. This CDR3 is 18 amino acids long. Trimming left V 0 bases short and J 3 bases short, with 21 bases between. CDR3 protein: CASSLDQGGSAFSYEQYF. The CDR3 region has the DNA TGTGCCAGCAGCTTAGATCAAGGAGGATCGGCTTTTAGCTACGAGCAGTACTTC. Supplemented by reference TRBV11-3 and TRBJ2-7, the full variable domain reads EAGVVQSPRYKIIEKKQPVAFWCNPISGHNTLYWYLQNLGQGPELLIRYENEEAVDDSQLPKDRFSAERLKGVDSTLKIQPAELGDSAVYLCASSLDQGGSAFSYEQYFGPGTRLTVT.